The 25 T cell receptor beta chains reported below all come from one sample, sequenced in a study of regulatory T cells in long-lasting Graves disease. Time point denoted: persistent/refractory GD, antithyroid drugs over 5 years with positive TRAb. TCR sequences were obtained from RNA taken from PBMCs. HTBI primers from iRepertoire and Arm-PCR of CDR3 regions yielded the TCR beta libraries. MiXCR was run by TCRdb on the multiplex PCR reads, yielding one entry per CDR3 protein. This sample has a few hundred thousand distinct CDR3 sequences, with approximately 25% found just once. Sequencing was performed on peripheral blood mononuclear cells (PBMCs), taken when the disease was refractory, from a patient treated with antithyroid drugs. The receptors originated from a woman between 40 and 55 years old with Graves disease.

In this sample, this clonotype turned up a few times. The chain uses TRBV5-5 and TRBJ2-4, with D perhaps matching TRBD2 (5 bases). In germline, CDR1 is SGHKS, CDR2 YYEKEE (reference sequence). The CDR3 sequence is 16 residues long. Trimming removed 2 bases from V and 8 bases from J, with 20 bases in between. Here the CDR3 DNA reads TGTGCCAGCAGCTTCTCGTCTAGTGCGGGTATATACATTCAGTACTTC. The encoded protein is CASSFSSSAGIYIQYF.

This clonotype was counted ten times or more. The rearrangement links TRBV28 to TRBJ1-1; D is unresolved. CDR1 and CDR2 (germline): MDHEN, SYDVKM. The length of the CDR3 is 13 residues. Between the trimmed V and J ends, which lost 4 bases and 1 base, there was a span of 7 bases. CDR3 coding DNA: TGTGCCAGCAGTTCCCCGGGGAACACTGAAGCTTTCTTT. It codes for CASSSPGNTEAFF.

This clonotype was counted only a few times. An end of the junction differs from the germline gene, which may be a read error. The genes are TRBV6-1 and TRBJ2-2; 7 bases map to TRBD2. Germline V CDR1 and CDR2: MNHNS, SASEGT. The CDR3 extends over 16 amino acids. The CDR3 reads CASSEPGLTNTGELFF. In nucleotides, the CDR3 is TGTGCCAGCAGTGAACCGGGACTAACGAATACCGGGGAGCTGTTTTTT.

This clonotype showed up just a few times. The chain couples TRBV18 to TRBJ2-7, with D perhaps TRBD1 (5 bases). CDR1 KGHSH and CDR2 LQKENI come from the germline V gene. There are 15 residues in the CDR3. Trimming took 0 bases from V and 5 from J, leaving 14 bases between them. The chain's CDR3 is CASSPPPGLNHEQYF. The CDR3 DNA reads TGTGCCAGCTCACCACCCCCAGGGTTGAACCACGAGCAGTACTTC.

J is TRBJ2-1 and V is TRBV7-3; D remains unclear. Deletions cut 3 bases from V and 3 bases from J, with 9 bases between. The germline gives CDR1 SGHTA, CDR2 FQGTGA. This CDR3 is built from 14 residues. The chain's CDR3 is CASSFDTVYNEQFF. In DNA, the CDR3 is TGTGCCAGCAGCTTCGACACGGTCTACAATGAGCAGTTCTTC.

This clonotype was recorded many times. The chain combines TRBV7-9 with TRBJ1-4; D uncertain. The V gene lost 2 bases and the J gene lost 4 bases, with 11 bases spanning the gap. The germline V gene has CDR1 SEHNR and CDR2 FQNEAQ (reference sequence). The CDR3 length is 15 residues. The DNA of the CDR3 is TGTGCCAGCAGCTTATTCTCGAGTGTTAATGAAAAACTGTTTTTT. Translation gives CASSLFSSVNEKLFF.

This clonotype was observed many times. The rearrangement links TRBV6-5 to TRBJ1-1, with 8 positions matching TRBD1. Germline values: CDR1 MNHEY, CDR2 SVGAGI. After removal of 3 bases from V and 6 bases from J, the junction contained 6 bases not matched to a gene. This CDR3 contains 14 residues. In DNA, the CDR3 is TGTGCCAGCAGTTATCGGACGACAGGGGCTGAAGCTTTCTTT. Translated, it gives CASSYRTTGAEAFF.

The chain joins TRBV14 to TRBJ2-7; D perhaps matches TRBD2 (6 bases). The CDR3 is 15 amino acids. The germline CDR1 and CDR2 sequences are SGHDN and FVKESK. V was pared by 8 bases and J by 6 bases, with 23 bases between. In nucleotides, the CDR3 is TGTGCCAGCTCACCACCGCGGGGTTCCTCGGGCGAGCAGTACTTC. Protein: CASSPPRGSSGEQYF.

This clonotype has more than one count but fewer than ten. CDR3 nucleotide sequence: TGCAGTGCTAGCAGACGGACCCTCGAGCAGTACTTC. Protein product: CSASRRTLEQYF. This chain joins TRBV20-1 and TRBJ2-7; D uncertain. Per germline, CDR1 DFQATT and CDR2 SNEGSKA (reference sequence). Trimming pared 3 bases from V and 6 bases from J, leaving 12 bases between. This CDR3 region has 12 residues.

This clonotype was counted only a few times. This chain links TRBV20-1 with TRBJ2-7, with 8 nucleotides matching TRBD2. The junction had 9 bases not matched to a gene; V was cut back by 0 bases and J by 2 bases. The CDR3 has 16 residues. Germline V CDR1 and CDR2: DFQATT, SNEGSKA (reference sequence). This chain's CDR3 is CSARDSQREWAYEQYF. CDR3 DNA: TGCAGTGCTAGAGATTCCCAGCGGGAGTGGGCCTACGAGCAGTACTTC.

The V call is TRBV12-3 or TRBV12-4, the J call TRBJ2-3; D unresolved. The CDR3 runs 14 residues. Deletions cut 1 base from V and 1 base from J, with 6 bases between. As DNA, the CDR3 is TGTGCCAGCAGTTTAGAGGACGGCACAGATACGCAGTATTTT. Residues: CASSLEDGTDTQYF.

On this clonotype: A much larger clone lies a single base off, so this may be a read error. In nucleotides, the CDR3 is TGTGCCAGCAGTTATGCCCGGGGTAACGAGCAGTACTTC. Amino acid sequence: CASSYARGNEQYF. The rearrangement uses TRBV6-5 and TRBJ2-7; D perhaps matches TRBD2 (5 bases). Germline CDR1 and CDR2: MNHEY and SVGAGI. CDR3 length equals 13 residues. Trimming removed 3 bases at V and 5 bases at J, with 11 bases between.

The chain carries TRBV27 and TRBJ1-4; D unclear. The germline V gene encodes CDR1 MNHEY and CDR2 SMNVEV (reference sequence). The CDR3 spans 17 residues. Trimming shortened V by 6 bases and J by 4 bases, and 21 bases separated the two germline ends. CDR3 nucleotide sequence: TGTGCCAGCAGCCCCTTGAGGGCTGGAGGCCTTAATGAAAAACTGTTTTTT. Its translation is CASSPLRAGGLNEKLFF.

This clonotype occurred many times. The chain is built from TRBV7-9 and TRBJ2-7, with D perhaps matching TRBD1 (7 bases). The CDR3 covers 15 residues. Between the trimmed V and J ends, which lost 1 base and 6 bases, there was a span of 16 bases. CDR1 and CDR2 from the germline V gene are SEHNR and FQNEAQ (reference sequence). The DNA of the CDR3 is TGTGCCAGCAGCTTAGGCGGGACAGAGGCCCTCGAGCAGTACTTC. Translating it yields CASSLGGTEALEQYF.

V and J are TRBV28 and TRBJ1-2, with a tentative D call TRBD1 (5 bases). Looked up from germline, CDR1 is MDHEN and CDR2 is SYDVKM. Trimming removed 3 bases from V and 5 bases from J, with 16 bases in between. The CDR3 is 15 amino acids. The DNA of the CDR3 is TGTGCCAGCAGTTTTATGACAGCGAGGTATTATGGCTACACCTTC. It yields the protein CASSFMTARYYGYTF.

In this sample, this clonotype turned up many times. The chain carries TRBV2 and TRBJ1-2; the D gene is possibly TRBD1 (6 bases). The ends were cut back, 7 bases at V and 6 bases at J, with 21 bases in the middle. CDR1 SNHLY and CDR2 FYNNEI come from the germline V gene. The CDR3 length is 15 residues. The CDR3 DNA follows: TGTGCCAGCAAGGGGGGCTTTGGGAACCCTCATGGCTACACCTTC. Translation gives CASKGGFGNPHGYTF. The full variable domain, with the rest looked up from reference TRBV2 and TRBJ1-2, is EPEVTQTPSHQVTQMGQEVILRCVPISNHLYFYWYRQILGQKVEFLVSFYNNEISEKSEIFDDQFSVERPDGSNFTLKIRSTKLEDSAMYFCASKGGFGNPHGYTFGSGTRLTVV.

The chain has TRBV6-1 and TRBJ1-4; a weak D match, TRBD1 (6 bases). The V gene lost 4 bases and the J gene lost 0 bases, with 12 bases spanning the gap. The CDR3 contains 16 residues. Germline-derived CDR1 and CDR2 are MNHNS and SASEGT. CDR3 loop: CASSGVRQATNEKLFF. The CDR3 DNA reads TGTGCCAGCAGTGGGGTAAGACAGGCAACTAATGAAAAACTGTTTTTT.

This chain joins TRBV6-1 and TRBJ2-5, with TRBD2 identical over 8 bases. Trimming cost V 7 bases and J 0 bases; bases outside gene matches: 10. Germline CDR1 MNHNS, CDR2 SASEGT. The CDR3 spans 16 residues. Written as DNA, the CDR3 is TGTGCCAGCAACAGACGGGGGGGAAGGGACCAAGAGACCCAGTACTTC. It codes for CASNRRGGRDQETQYF.

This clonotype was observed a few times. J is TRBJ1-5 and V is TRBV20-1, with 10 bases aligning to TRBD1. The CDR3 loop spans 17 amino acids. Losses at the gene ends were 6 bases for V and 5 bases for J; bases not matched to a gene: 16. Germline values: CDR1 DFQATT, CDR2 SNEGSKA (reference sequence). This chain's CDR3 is CSAAPRGTGDWDQPQHF. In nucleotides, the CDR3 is TGCAGTGCCGCTCCCCGGGGGACAGGGGATTGGGATCAGCCCCAGCATTTT.

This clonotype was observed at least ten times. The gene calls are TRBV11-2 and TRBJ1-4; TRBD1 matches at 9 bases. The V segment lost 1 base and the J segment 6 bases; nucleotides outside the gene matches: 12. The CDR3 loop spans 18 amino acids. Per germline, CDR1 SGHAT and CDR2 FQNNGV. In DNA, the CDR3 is TGTGCCAGCAGCTTAGTAGGCCTTAGAGACAGGGGGTATGAAAAACTGTTTTTT. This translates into CASSLVGLRDRGYEKLFF.

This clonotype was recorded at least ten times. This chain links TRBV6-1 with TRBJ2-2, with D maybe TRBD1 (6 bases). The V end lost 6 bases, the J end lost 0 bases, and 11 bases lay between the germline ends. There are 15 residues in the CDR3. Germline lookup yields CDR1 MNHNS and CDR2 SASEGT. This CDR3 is CASSPGTTNTGELFF. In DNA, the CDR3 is TGTGCCAGCAGCCCCGGGACAACGAACACCGGGGAGCTGTTTTTT.

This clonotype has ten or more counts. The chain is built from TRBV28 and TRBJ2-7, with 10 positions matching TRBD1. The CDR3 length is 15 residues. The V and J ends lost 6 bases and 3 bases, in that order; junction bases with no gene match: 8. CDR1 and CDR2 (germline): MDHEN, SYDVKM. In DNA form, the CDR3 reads TGTGCCAGCAGGGGACAGGGGAGTTCCTACTACGAGCAGTACTTC. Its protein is CASRGQGSSYYEQYF.

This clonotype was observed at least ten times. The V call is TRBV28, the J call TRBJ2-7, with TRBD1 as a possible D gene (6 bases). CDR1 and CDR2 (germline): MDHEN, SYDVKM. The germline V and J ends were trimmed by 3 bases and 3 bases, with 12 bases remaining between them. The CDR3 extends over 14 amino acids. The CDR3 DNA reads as TGTGCCAGCAGTTTTCAGGGGCAGATCTACGAGCAGTACTTC. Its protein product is CASSFQGQIYEQYF.

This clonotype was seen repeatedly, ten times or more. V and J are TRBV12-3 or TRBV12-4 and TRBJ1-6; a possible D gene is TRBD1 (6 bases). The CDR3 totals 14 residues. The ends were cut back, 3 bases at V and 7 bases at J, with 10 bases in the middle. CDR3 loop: CASSLWQGNSPLHF. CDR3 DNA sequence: TGTGCCAGCAGTTTGTGGCAGGGGAATTCACCCCTCCACTTT.

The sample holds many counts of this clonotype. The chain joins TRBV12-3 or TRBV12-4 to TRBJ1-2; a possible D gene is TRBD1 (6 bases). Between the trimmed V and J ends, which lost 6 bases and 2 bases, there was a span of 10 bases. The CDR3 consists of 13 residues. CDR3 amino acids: CASRTDRNYGYTF. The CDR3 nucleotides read TGTGCCAGCAGAACCGACAGGAACTATGGCTACACCTTC.